The 23 T cell receptor beta chains listed next were all sequenced from one sample in a study of shared clonotypes between healthy human individuals. Clones were read by immunoSEQ multiplex PCR, and TCRdb kept only the in-frame ones, dropping some. The sample consists of 2 million to 2.5 million clones, 85% to 95% of them appearing once. CD45RO-negative CD8 cells positively selected for CCR7 made up the naive population, which excluded terminally differentiated effector memory CD45RA+ cells. What was sequenced was naive CD8+ T cells from PBMCs. These receptors came from a man between 18 and 35 years old in good health. Some clones in this sample may be carry-over from other donors' samples.

This chain connects TRBV27 to TRBJ1-2; perhaps TRBD1 as D (5 bases). Looked up from germline, CDR1 is MNHEY and CDR2 is SMNVEV (reference sequence). CDR3 length: 13 amino acids. V was pared by 5 bases and J by 2 bases, with 9 bases between. In DNA, the CDR3 is TGTGCCAGCAGTGGGGCCCCCAACTATGGCTACACCTTC. Protein: CASSGAPNYGYTF.

V gene TRBV4-1 combines with J gene TRBJ2-6; D not resolved. Per germline, CDR1 MGHRA and CDR2 YSYEKL. The CDR3 has 17 residues. V was cut by 1 base and J by 3 bases, with 13 bases left in between. CDR3 protein: CASSQVMAASGANVLTF. For the CDR3, the DNA is TGCGCCAGCAGCCAAGTAATGGCAGCTAGTGGGGCCAACGTCCTGACTTTC.

The chain is built from TRBV10-3 and TRBJ1-4; 9 nucleotides agree with TRBD1. From germline, CDR1 is ENHRY and CDR2 SYGVKD. CDR3 length: 15 amino acids. V shed 2 bases and J 8 bases; nucleotides not matched to a gene: 6. Written as DNA, the CDR3 is TGTGCCATCAGTGAGACACAGGGGGCTGGGGAAAAACTGTTTTTT. Its translation: CAISETQGAGEKLFF.

The chain carries TRBV4-3 and TRBJ1-2; D is unresolved. CDR1 is LGHNA and CDR2 is YSLEER in the germline V gene. This CDR3 spans 15 amino acids. Trimming took 5 bases from V and 4 from J, leaving 17 bases between them. Here the CDR3 DNA reads TGCGCCAGCAGCAAAGGAATGCAGGACCCCTATGGCTACACCTTC. Protein: CASSKGMQDPYGYTF.

The chain uses TRBV14 and TRBJ2-7, with D possibly called TRBD1 or TRBD2 (5 bases each). CDR1 and CDR2 from the germline V gene are SGHDN and FVKESK. This CDR3 is 16 amino acids long. Trimming shortened V by 3 bases and J by 2 bases, and 17 bases separated the two germline ends. This chain's CDR3 is CASSQKWGGFPYEQYF. CDR3 DNA: TGTGCCAGCAGCCAGAAATGGGGCGGGTTCCCCTACGAGCAGTACTTC.

The CDR3 region has the DNA TGTGCCAGCAGCCCAGTGGACACAAATTTGAACACTGAAGCTTTCTTT. This sequence encodes CASSPVDTNLNTEAFF. The chain is built from TRBV7-9 and TRBJ1-1, with D maybe TRBD1 (5 bases). V lost 5 bases and J lost 0, with 16 bases in between. Germline V gene lookup returns CDR1 SEHNR and CDR2 FQNEAQ (reference sequence). This CDR3 spans 16 amino acids.

For this clone: One end of the junction fails to match germline, which may point to a read error. This CDR3 reads CASSEEGLAGAVGSEQYF. As DNA, the CDR3 is TGTGCCAGCAGCGAAGAGGGACTAGCGGGAGCTGTCGGTAGCGAGCAGTACTTC. The chain combines TRBV6-1 with TRBJ2-7; TRBD2 matches at 14 bases. CDR3 length: 18 residues. CDR1 is MNHNS and CDR2 is SASEGT in the germline V gene.

V gene TRBV14 combines with J gene TRBJ2-7; 9 bases map to TRBD2. The length of the CDR3 is 13 residues. Per the germline V gene, CDR1 is SGHDN and CDR2 is FVKESK. V was clipped by 5 bases and J by 6 bases; unmatched bases: 5. The CDR3 nucleotides read TGTGCCAGCAGCTTTCAAGCGGGAGGCGAGCAGTACTTC. This sequence encodes CASSFQAGGEQYF.

The V and J genes are TRBV11-2 and TRBJ2-7, with no clear D. Looked up from germline, CDR1 is SGHAT and CDR2 is FQNNGV. Trimming took 1 base from V and 4 from J, leaving 11 bases between them. CDR3 length: 14 amino acids. The CDR3 DNA is TGTGCCAGCAGCTTAGGGAAGCTAGATTACGAGCAGTACTTC. Amino acids: CASSLGKLDYEQYF.

V usage is TRBV11-2 and J usage is TRBJ1-4, with a tentative D call TRBD1 (6 bases). Trimming left V 3 bases short and J 6 bases short, with 11 bases between. CDR3 size: 14 residues. Germline CDR1 SGHAT, CDR2 FQNNGV. CDR3 sequence: CASSFWGPHEKLFF. The CDR3 DNA follows: TGTGCCAGCAGCTTTTGGGGGCCCCATGAAAAACTGTTTTTT.

Remarks on this clone: Different DNA sequences within this sample yield the same CDR3. This rearrangement joins TRBV28 to TRBJ1-5; D remains ambiguous. The CDR3 covers 14 residues. Trimming removed 3 bases from V and 0 bases from J, with 6 bases in between. Germline CDR1 is MDHEN and CDR2 is SYDVKM. CDR3 region: CASSFAVSNQPQHF. The CDR3 bases are TGTGCCAGCAGTTTCGCGGTTAGCAATCAGCCCCAGCATTTT.

The V gene is TRBV4-3, the J gene TRBJ1-2, with a possible D match to TRBD1 (5 bases). Germline CDR1 and CDR2: LGHNA and YSLEER. With 3 bases removed from V and 8 bases from J, the gap between germline ends came to 16 bases. The CDR3 is 14 amino acids. CDR3: CASSQGEGLLGYTF. For the CDR3, the DNA is TGCGCCAGCAGCCAGGGGGAAGGTTTGCTAGGCTACACCTTC.

CDR3: CASSSAGLNQPQHF. The CDR3 nucleotides read TGTGCCAGCAGTTCGGCAGGTCTGAATCAGCCCCAGCATTTT. This rearrangement joins TRBV6-5 to TRBJ1-5; D is unclear. The germline V gene has CDR1 MNHEY and CDR2 SVGAGI. Deletions cut 4 bases from V and 4 bases from J, with 11 bases between. This CDR3 is built from 14 residues.

The gene calls are TRBV5-6 and TRBJ2-5; D call uncertain. The CDR3 has 14 residues. V was shortened by 0 bases and J by 2 bases, with 8 bases between the two germline ends. The germline CDR1 and CDR2 sequences are SGHDT and YYEEEE. CDR3 in amino acids: CASSLGGIQETQYF. The CDR3 DNA follows: TGTGCCAGCAGCTTGGGTGGAATACAAGAGACCCAGTACTTC.

The CDR3 bases are TGTGCCAGCAGCCAACGACAGGGGCGGAGCGGGGAGCTGTTTTTT. This gives the protein CASSQRQGRSGELFF. V and J are TRBV11-1 and TRBJ2-2, with 8 bases lining up with TRBD1. The CDR3 loop spans 15 amino acids. Unmatched junction bases numbered 9, after V lost 5 bases and J lost 7 bases. Germline V gives CDR1 SGHAT, CDR2 FQDESV (reference sequence).

The V call is TRBV7-9, the J call TRBJ2-7, with D possibly being TRBD2 (6 bases). The V end lost 5 bases, the J end lost 7 bases, and 24 bases lay between the germline ends. This CDR3 contains 16 residues. CDR1 and CDR2 (germline): SEHNR, FQNEAQ (reference sequence). CDR3 nucleotides: TGTGCCAGCAGCCCCGGCGGGACCCCCGCGATGCTTGAGCAGTACTTC. It codes for CASSPGGTPAMLEQYF.

CDR3 sequence: CASSLVPLNRDSSYEQYF. In nucleotides, the CDR3 is TGCGCCAGCAGCTTGGTTCCGCTTAACCGGGACAGCTCCTACGAGCAGTACTTC. The V call is TRBV5-1, the J call TRBJ2-7; 7 bases agree with TRBD1. The V gene end was trimmed by 0 bases and the J gene end by 0 bases; junction bases not matched to a gene: 12. Germline V gene sequence: CDR1 SGHRS, CDR2 YFSETQ. The CDR3 length is 18 residues.

The rearrangement joins TRBV19 to TRBJ1-1; possibly TRBD1 for D (5 bases). Germline V gene lookup returns CDR1 LNHDA and CDR2 SQIVND (reference sequence). The CDR3 loop spans 13 amino acids. V lost 3 bases, J lost 11 bases, and 16 bases lay in between. CDR3 bases: TGTGCCAGTAGTATGGGTTCAGGGAGTGAGGCTTTCTTT. It encodes CASSMGSGSEAFF.

The genes are TRBV27 and TRBJ1-1, with D unresolved. With 4 bases removed from V and 5 bases from J, the gap between germline ends came to 11 bases. The CDR3 extends over 13 amino acids. Germline CDR1 MNHEY, CDR2 SMNVEV (reference sequence). The DNA of the CDR3 is TGTGCCAGCAGTTCAAGGTTCTCTACTGAAGCTTTCTTT. This sequence encodes CASSSRFSTEAFF.

The V and J genes are TRBV9 and TRBJ1-2; D perhaps matches TRBD1 (6 bases). V was pared by 1 base and J by 5 bases, with 12 bases between. The CDR3 spans 14 residues. Germline V lookup: CDR1 SGDLS, CDR2 YYNGEE. The CDR3 DNA sequence: TGTGCCAGCAGCGTAACGACAGGAGATTATGGCTACACCTTC. Its translation: CASSVTTGDYGYTF.

The rearrangement uses TRBV7-6 and TRBJ2-2; no firm D call. The CDR3 loop spans 15 amino acids. Germline CDR1 and CDR2: SGHVS and FNYEAQ. Trimming stripped 5 bases from V and 5 bases from J, with 15 bases between. The chain's CDR3 is CASSLSRGRTGELFF. Here the CDR3 DNA reads TGTGCCAGCAGCCTGTCGCGCGGAAGAACCGGGGAGCTGTTTTTT.

V and J are TRBV4-3 and TRBJ2-7, with unresolved D. The ends were cut back, 0 bases at V and 3 bases at J, with 12 bases in the middle. The CDR3 consists of 15 residues. Per the germline V gene, CDR1 is LGHNA and CDR2 is YSLEER. Written as DNA, the CDR3 is TGCGCCAGCAGCCAAGAGATAGGTCGATACTACGAGCAGTACTTC. As protein: CASSQEIGRYYEQYF.

The chain has TRBV27 and TRBJ2-7; TRBD2 aligns across 14 bases. V lost 4 bases and J lost 2; bases outside the gene matches: 16. CDR3 size: 20 residues. Germline CDR1 is MNHEY and CDR2 is SMNVEV (reference sequence). The CDR3 nucleotides read TGTGCCAGCAGTTCCTCGTCCCCGGGACTAGCGGGAGTCGTTCCCTACGAGCAGTACTTC. Encoded protein: CASSSSSPGLAGVVPYEQYF.